This T cell receptor beta chain was observed in a study of shared clonotypes between healthy human individuals. V was clipped by 4 bases and J by 11 bases; unmatched bases: 18. Germline CDR1 reads MNHEY; CDR2 reads SMNVEV (reference sequence). This CDR3 has 18 residues. Assay used: immunoSEQ multiplex PCR; TCRdb lists only in-frame clones, some missing. This table has about 2 million clones, roughly 94% appearing once. Donors comprised healthy HIV-negative adults lacking recent acute infections or vaccinations. The chain links TRBV27 to TRBJ2-5; TRBD2 matches 14 bases. Sequencing used naive CD4+ T cells sorted from blood. Noted subset: CD45RA+ positively selected. This receptor was obtained from a man between 18 and 29 years old in good health. The CDR3 coding sequence is TGTGCCAGCAGTTCTCCCGGGACTAGCGGGGGAGAAGGTTATAAGCAGTACTTC. The encoded protein is CASSSPGTSGGEGYKQYF.